This paragraph reports one TCR beta chain. The CDR3 sequence is 14 residues long. CDR1 and CDR2 from the germline V gene are SQVTM and ANQGSEA. Germline trimming cut 7 bases from V and 8 bases from J; bases unmatched to any gene: 16. This record comes from a study of identical twins. TCRdb ran MiXCR on the 5' RACE reads and lists one entry per CDR3 protein. The table includes hundreds of thousands of distinct CDR3 sequences, roughly 18% detected once. The data also belong to a second study, concerning T cells expressing NK-cell markers.

This sequence joins TRBV29-1 and TRBJ1-2; 7 bases are shared with TRBD1. The source material was PBMCs. This receptor was obtained from a woman under 30 in good health. The CDR3 DNA reads as TGCAGCGCCACCACCGCCGGACAGGAATTAGGCTACACCTTC. The encoded protein is CSATTAGQELGYTF.